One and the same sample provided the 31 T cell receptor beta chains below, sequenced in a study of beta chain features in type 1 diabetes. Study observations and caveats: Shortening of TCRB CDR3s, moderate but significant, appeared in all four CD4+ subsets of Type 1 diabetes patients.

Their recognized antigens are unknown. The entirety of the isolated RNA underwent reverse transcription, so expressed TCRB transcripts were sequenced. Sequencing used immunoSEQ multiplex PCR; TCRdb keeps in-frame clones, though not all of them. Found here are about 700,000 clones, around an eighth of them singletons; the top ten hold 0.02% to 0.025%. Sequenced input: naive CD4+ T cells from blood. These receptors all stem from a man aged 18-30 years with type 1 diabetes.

The CDR3 loop reads CASSTGAGRPGALHF. CDR3 coding DNA: TGTGCCAGCAGTACTGGCGCAGGGCGCCCCGGGGCCCTCCACTTT. The chain uses TRBV28 and TRBJ1-6; the D gene is possibly TRBD1 (5 bases). Between the trimmed V and J ends, which lost 5 bases and 14 bases, there was a span of 22 bases. The CDR3 totals 15 residues. The germline V gene has CDR1 MDHEN and CDR2 SYDVKM.

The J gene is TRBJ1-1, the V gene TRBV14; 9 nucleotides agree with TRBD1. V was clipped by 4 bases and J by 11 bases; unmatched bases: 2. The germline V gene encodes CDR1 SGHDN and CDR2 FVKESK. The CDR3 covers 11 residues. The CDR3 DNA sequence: TGTGCCAGCAGCCGACAGGGGGAGGCTTTCTTT. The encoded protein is CASSRQGEAFF.

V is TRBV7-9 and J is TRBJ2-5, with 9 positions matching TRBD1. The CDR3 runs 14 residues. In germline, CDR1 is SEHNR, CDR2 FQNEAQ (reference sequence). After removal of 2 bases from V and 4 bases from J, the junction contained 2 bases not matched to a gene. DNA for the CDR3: TGTGCCAGCAGCTTAACAGGGGGCGGAGAGACCCAGTACTTC. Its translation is CASSLTGGGETQYF.

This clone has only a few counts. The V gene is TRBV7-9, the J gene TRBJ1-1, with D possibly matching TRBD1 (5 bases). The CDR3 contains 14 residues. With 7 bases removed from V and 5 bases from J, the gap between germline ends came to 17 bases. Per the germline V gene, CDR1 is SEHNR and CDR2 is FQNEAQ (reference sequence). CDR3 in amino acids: CASTRGEGLTEAFF. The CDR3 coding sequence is TGTGCCAGCACGCGCGGGGAGGGGCTGACTGAAGCTTTCTTT.

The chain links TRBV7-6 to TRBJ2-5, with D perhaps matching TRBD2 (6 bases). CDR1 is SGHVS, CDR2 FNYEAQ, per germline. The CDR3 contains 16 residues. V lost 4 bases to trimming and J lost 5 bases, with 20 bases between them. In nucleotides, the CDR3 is TGTGCCAGCAGCTCACCCCAATCCGGGACTTCGGAGACCCAGTACTTC. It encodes CASSSPQSGTSETQYF.

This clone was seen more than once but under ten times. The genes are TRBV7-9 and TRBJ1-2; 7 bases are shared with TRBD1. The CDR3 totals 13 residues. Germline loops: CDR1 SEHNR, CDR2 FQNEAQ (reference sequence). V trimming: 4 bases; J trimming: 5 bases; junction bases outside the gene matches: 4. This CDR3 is CASSSGQRYGYTF. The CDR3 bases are TGTGCCAGCAGCTCGGGACAGCGGTATGGCTACACCTTC.

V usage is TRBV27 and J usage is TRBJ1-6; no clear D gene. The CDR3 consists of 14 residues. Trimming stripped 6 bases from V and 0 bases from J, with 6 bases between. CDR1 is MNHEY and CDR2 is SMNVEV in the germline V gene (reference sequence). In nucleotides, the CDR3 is TGTGCCAGCAGCCGGAGCTCCTATAATTCACCCCTCCACTTT. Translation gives CASSRSSYNSPLHF.

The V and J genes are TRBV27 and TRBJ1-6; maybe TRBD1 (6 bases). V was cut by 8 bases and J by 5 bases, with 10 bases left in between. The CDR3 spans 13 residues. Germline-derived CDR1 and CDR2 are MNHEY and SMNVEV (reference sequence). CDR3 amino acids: CASAKGDNSPLHF. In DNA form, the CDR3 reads TGTGCCAGCGCAAAGGGGGATAATTCACCCCTCCACTTT.

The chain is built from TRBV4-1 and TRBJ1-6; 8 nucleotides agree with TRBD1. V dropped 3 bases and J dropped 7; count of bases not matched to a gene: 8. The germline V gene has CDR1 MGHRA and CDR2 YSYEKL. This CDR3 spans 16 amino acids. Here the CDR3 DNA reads TGCGCCAGCAGCCATCAAAGGACAGGGTGGAATTCACCCCTCCACTTT. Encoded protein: CASSHQRTGWNSPLHF.

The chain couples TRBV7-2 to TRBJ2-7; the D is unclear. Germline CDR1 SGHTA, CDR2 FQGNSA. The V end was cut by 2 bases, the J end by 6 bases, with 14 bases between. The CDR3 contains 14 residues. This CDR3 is CASSLIGLPGEQYF. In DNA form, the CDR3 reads TGTGCCAGCAGCTTAATTGGGCTCCCCGGCGAGCAGTACTTC. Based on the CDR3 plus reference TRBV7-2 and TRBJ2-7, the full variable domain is GAGVSQSPSNKVTEKGKDVELRCDPISGHTALYWYRQSLGQGLEFLIYFQGNSAPDKSGLPSDRFSAERTGGSVSTLTIQRTQQEDSAVYLCASSLIGLPGEQYFGPGTRLTVT.

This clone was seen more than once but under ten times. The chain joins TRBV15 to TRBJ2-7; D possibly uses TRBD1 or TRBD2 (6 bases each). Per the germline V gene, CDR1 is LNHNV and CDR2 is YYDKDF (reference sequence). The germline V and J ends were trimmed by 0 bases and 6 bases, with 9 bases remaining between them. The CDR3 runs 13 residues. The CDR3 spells CATSRDEGGEQYF. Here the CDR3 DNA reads TGTGCCACCAGCAGAGATGAGGGGGGCGAGCAGTACTTC. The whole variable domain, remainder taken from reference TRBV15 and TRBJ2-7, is DAMVIQNPRYQVTQFGKPVTLSCSQTLNHNVMYWYQQKSSQAPKLLFHYYDKDFNNEADTPDNFQSRRPNTSFCFLDIRSPGLGDTAMYLCATSRDEGGEQYFGPGTRLTVT.

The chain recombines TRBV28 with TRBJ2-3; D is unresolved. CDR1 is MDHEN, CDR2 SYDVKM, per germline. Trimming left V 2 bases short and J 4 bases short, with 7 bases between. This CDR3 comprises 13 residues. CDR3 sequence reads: CASSLRAPDTQYF. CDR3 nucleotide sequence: TGTGCCAGCAGTTTACGGGCCCCAGATACGCAGTATTTT.

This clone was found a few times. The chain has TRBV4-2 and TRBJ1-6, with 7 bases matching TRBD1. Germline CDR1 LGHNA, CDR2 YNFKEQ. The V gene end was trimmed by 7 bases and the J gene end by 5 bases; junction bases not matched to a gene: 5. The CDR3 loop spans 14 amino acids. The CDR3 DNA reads TGTGCCAGCATGACAGGGTACGATAATTCACCCCTCCACTTT. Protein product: CASMTGYDNSPLHF.

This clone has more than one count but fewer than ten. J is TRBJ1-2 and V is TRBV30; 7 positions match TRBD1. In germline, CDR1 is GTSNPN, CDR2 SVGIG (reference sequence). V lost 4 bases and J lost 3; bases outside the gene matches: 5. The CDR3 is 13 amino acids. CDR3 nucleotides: TGTGCCTGGACCCTCGGGACAGACTATGGCTACACCTTC. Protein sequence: CAWTLGTDYGYTF.

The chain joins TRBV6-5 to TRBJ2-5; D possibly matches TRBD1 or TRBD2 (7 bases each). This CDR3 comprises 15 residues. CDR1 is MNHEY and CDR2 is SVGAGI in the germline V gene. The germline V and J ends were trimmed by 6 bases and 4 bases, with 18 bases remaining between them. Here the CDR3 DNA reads TGTGCCAGCAGCAAACTCGACAGGGAGGGAGAGACCCAGTACTTC. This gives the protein CASSKLDREGETQYF.

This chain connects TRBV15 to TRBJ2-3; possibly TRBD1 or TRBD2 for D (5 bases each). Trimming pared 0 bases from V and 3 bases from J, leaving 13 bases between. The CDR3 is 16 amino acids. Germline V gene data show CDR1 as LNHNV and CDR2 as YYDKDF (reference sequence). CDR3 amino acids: CATSRDQRGATDTQYF. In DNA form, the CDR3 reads TGTGCCACCAGCAGAGATCAGCGAGGGGCTACAGATACGCAGTATTTT.

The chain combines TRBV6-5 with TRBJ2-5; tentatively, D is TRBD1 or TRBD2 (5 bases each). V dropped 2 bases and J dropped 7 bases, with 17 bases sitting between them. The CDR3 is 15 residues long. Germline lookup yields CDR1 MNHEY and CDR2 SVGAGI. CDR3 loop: CASSYGDPQVSTQYF. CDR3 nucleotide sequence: TGTGCCAGCAGTTACGGGGACCCGCAAGTGTCGACCCAGTACTTC.

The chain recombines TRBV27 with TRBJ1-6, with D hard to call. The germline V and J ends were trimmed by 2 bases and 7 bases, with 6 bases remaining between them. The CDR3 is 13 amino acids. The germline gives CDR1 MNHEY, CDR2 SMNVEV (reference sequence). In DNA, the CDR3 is TGTGCCAGCAGTTTACTGGGGAATTCACCCCTCCACTTT. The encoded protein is CASSLLGNSPLHF.

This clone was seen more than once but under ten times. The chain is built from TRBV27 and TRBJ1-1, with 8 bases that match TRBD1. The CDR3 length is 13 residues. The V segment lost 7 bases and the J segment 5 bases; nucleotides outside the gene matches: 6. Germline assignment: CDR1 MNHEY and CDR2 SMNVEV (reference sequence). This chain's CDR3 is CASNWTGSTEAFF. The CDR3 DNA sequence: TGTGCCAGCAACTGGACAGGGTCGACTGAAGCTTTCTTT.

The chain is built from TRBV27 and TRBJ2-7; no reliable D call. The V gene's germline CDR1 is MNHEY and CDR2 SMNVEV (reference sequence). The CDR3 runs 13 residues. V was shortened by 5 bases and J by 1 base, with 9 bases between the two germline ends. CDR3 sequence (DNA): TGTGCCAGCAGTAAGGTGGATTCCTACGAGCAGTACTTC. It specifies CASSKVDSYEQYF.

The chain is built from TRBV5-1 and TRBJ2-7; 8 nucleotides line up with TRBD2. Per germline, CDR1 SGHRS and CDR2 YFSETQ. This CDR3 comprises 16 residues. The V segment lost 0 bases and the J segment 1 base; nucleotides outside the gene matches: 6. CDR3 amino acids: CASSLAGRGQSYEQYF. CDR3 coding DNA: TGCGCCAGCAGCTTGGCCGGGAGGGGCCAGTCCTACGAGCAGTACTTC.

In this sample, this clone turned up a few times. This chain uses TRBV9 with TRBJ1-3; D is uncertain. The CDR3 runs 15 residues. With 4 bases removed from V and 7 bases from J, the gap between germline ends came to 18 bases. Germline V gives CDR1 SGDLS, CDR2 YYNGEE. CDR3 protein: CASSPSTVVSNTIYF. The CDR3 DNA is TGTGCCAGCAGCCCCTCAACAGTCGTCTCGAACACCATATATTTT.

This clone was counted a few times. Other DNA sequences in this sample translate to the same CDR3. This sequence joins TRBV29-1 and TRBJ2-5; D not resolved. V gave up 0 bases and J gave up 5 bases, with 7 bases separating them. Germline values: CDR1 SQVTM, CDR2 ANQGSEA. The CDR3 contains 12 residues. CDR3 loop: CSVEDLGETQYF. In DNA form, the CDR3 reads TGCAGCGTTGAAGATCTAGGGGAGACCCAGTACTTC.

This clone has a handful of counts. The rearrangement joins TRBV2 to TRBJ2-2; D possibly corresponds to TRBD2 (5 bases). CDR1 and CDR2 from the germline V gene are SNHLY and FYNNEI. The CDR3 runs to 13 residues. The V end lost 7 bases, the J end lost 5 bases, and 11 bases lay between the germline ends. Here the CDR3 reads CASTLLETGELFF. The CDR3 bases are TGTGCCAGCACCCTACTAGAAACCGGGGAGCTGTTTTTT.

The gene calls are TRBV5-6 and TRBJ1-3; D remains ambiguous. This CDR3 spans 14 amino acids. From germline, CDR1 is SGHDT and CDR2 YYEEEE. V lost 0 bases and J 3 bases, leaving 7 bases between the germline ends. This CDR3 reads CASSLAGRGNTIYF. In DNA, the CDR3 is TGTGCCAGCAGCTTGGCGGGTCGTGGAAACACCATATATTTT.

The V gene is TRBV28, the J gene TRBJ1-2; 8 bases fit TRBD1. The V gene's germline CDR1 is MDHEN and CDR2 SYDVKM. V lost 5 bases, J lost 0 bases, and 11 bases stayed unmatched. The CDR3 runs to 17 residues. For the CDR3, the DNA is TGTGCCAGCAGTCCACCACCTGGACAGGGAGCTAACTATGGCTACACCTTC. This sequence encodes CASSPPPGQGANYGYTF.

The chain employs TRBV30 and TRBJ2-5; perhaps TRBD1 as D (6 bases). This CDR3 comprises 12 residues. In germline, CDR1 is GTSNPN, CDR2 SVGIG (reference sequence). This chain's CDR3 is CVFSQGQETQYF. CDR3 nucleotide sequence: TGTGTGTTTTCCCAGGGGCAAGAGACCCAGTACTTC.

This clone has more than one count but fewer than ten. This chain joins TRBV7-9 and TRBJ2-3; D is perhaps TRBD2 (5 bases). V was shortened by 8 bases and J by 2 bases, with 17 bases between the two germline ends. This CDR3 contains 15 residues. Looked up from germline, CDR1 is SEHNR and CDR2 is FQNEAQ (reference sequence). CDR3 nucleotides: TGTGCCAGCGCCACCTCCAGCGGCCTCACAGATACGCAGTATTTT. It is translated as CASATSSGLTDTQYF.

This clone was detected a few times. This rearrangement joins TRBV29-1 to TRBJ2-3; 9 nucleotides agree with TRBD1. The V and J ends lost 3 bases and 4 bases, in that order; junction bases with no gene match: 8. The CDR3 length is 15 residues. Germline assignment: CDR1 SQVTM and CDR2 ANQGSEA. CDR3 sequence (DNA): TGCAGCGTTGACCCCGGGACAGGGAGCGCAGATACGCAGTATTTT. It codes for CSVDPGTGSADTQYF.

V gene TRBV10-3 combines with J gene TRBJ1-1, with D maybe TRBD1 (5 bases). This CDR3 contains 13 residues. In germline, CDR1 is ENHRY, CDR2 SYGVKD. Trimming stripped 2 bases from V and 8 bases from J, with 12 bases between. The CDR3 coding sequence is TGTGCCATCAGTGAGGGGGGTAGGGAGGAAGCTTTCTTT. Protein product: CAISEGGREEAFF.

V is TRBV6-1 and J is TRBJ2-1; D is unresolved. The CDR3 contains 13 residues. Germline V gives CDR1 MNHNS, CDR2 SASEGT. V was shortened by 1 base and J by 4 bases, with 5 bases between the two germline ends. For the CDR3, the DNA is TGTGCCAGCAGTGAAGGTGGATACAATGAGCAGTTCTTC. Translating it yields CASSEGGYNEQFF.